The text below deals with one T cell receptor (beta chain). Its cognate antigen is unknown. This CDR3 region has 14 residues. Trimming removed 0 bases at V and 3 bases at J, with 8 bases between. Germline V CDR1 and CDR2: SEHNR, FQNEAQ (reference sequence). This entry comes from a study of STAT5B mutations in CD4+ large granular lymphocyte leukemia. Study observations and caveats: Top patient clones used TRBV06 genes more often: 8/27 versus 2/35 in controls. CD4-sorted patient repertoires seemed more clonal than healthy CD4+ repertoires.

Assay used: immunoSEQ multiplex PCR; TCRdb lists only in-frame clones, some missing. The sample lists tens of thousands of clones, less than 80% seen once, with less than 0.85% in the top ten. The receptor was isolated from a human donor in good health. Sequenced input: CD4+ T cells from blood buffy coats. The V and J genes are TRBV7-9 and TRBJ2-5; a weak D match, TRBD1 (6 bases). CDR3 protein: CASSLAGAEETQYF. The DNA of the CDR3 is TGTGCCAGCAGCTTAGCGGGGGCCGAAGAGACCCAGTACTTC.